This TCR beta chain was documented in a study of blood T cell repertoires in COVID-19. Study at large: Some COVID-19 samples were acute and others convalescent; all came from the United States, Italy and Spain. From T cells, B-cell-depleted T cells, or PBMCs came the material, which was cDNA or gDNA.

The V gene's germline CDR1 is SGHTA and CDR2 FQGNSA. The V and J ends lost 4 bases and 0 bases respectively, with 17 bases between them. The CDR3 is 17 amino acids. As handled by the study authors: It was from reference gene primer amplification that nucleated cell counts were estimated. Some clones are missing from TCRdb's copy, which holds only in-frame ones; the method was immunoSEQ multiplex PCR. V, J and clone size reflect that table, while D and trimming were determined from the DNA. The sample lists 100,000 to 150,000 clones; about 81% were seen once. This receptor was taken from a woman over 75 with acute or convalescent COVID-19. Sequencing was performed on peripheral blood. The chain recombines TRBV7-2 with TRBJ2-3, with D perhaps matching TRBD2 (6 bases). CDR3 DNA: TGTGCCAGCAGCTCCTTGCCCCTGGGGGGAAGCACAGATACGCAGTATTTT. This sequence encodes CASSSLPLGGSTDTQYF. Full variable domain (missing parts from reference TRBV7-2 and TRBJ2-3): GAGVSQSPSNKVTEKGKDVELRCDPISGHTALYWYRQSLGQGLEFLIYFQGNSAPDKSGLPSDRFSAERTGGSVSTLTIQRTQQEDSAVYLCASSSLPLGGSTDTQYFGPGTRLTVL.